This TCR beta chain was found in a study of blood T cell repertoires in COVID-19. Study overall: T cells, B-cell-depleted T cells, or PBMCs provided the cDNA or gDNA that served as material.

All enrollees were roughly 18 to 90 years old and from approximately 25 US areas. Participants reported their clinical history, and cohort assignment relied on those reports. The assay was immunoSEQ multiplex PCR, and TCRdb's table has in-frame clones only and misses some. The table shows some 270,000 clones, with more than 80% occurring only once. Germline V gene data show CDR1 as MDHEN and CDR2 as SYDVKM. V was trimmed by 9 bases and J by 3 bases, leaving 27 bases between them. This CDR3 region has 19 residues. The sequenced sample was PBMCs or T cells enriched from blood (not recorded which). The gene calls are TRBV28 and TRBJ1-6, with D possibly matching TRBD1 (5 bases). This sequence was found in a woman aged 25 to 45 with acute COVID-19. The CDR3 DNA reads TGTGCCAGTAGTAGCGACAGACTCTCCCCAACGAACTATAATTCACCCCTCCACTTT. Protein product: CASSSDRLSPTNYNSPLHF.